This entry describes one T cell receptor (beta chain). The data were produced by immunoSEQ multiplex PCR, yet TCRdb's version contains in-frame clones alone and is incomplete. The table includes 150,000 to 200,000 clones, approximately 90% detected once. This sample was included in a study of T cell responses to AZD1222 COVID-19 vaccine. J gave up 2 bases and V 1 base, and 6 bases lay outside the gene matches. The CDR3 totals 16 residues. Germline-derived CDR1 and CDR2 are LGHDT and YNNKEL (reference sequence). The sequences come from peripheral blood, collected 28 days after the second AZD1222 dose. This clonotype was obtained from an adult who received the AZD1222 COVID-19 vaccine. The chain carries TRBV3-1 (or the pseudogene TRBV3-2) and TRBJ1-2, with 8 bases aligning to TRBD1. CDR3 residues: CASSQGTGPLNYGYTF. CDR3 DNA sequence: TGTGCCAGCAGCCAAGGGACAGGGCCACTAAACTATGGCTACACCTTC.